The clone carrying this T cell receptor beta chain came up a few times. CDR1 is LNHDA and CDR2 is SQIVND in the germline V gene (reference sequence). With V trimmed by 9 bases and J by 0 bases, 17 bases remained unmatched. The CDR3 extends over 18 amino acids. Using its own MiXCR run on the 5' RACE reads, TCRdb lists one record per CDR3 protein. The table has 300,000 or so distinct CDR3 sequences, 3.5% to 4.5% seen once. The data originate from a study of T cells after yellow fever vaccination. The clonotype was recovered from a man younger than 35 who received the YFV17D yellow fever vaccine. This rearrangement joins TRBV19 to TRBJ1-5, with 7 positions matching TRBD1. The specimen was PBMCs, collected 5 days after the yellow fever booster vaccination. CDR3 sequence (DNA): TGTGCCAGCAACGACATTTTCAGGGGGAGGTATAGCAATCAGCCCCAGCATTTT. Encoded protein: CASNDIFRGRYSNQPQHF.